The source of this T cell receptor (beta chain) is a study of shared clonotypes between healthy human individuals. Findings and caveats of the study: Non-shared clonotypes showed lower generation probabilities than clonotypes common to all four donors.

Germline CDR1 MNHEY, CDR2 SMNVEV (reference sequence). The ends lost 3 bases at V and 4 bases at J; junction bases unmatched: 6. CDR3 length: 15 amino acids. The split of CD4+ cells yielded CD45RA+ naive and CD45RA-negative memory subsets. Concerning this clone: Its antigen is as yet unknown.

Each cell subset's genomic DNA was divided evenly among several immunoSEQ plates. Each sorted subset replicate got 200 ng genomic DNA, 25,000 to 35,000 genomes. The data were produced by immunoSEQ multiplex PCR, yet TCRdb's version contains in-frame clones alone and is incomplete. The repertoire holds approximately 1,000,000 clones, with about four fifths as singletons. Sequenced material: memory CD4+ T cells from PBMCs. The subset is: CD45RA-negative fraction. V and J are TRBV27 and TRBJ2-7; 10 bases match TRBD2. The receptor's source is a man between 18 and 35 years old in good health. Some clones in this sample may be carry-over from other donors' samples. CDR3 bases: TGTGCCAGCAGTTTTCGGACTAGCGGACCGTACGAGCAGTACTTC. The encoded protein is CASSFRTSGPYEQYF.